The rows below give T cell receptor beta chains drawn from one sample of a study of T cell repertoires in aging, cancer and after chemotherapy. TCRdb reanalysed the multiplex PCR reads using MiXCR and keeps one entry per CDR3 protein. The sample shows 300 to 350 distinct CDR3 sequences, 20% to 25% of them seen only once. The source material was blood. The receptor source for this set is a human donor with a blood cancer. Each CDR3 is given with its conserved first and last residue.

>TRBV6-6|TRBJ2-6
CASSGANVLTF
>TRBV12-3/TRBV12-4|TRBJ2-1
CASSTRASASSYNEQFF
>TRBV27|TRBJ2-1
CASSFALGPLSYNEQFF
>TRBV7-6|TRBJ1-1
CASSLTGNTEAFF
>TRBV6-5|TRBJ1-6
CASSYGTGVNSPLHF
>TRBV7-6|TRBJ2-1
CASSLFAGRGAYNEQFF
>TRBV27|TRBJ2-5
CASSQDTHPGQETQYF
>TRBV29-1|TRBJ1-4
CSVETQGNEKLFF
>TRBV12-3/TRBV12-4|TRBJ1-4
CASSLRLDPNEKLFF
>TRBV5-1|TRBJ2-5
CASSLRETQYF
>TRBV6-5|TRBJ2-3
CASSYEGAADTQYF
>TRBV6-5|TRBJ2-5
CASSYVLTETQYF
>TRBV27|TRBJ1-1
CASSLEQHTEAFF
>TRBV19|TRBJ2-7
CASSPRTGLVPYEQYF
>TRBV6-1|TRBJ1-4
CASRGTVRILANEKLFF
>TRBV6-5|TRBJ1-2
CASSSDRPNGYTF
>TRBV6-5|TRBJ2-3
CASSESSTDTQYF
>TRBV12-5|TRBJ1-1
CASALDGNTEAFF
>TRBV28|TRBJ2-5
CASSLRPPGTQYF
>TRBV6-5|TRBJ2-7
CASTIQGGNEQYF
>TRBV30|TRBJ1-6
CACKTQGGAYNSPLHF
>TRBV10-2|TRBJ1-2
CASRDRASYGYTF
>TRBV6-5|TRBJ2-1
CASSYPGGRMGKGFSYNEQFF
>TRBV19|TRBJ2-3
CASSRPSRSTDTQYF
>TRBV29-1|TRBJ1-2
CSVEDQKGWLRGTSANYGYTF
>TRBV5-5|TRBJ2-5
CASSSRDRGQETQYF
>TRBV29-1|TRBJ1-4
CSVEGLRGNEKLFF
>TRBV7-9|TRBJ1-2
CASSPVRERYGYTF
>TRBV5-1|TRBJ2-7
CASSTTARKGYEQYF
>TRBV20-1|TRBJ1-2
CSASKTTGYTF
>TRBV14|TRBJ2-1
CASSQVGGSNEQFF
>TRBV7-2|TRBJ2-5
CASSIGDPQGETQYF
>TRBV6-2/TRBV6-3|TRBJ2-1
CASSYEAGTYNEQFF
>TRBV12-3/TRBV12-4|TRBJ2-1
CASSYGGGFYNEQFF
>TRBV10-3|TRBJ1-2
CAISESPTYGYTF
>TRBV19|TRBJ2-7
CASSPLGTGLYEQYF
>TRBV6-5|TRBJ1-2
CASSESSQATNYGYTF
>TRBV6-1|TRBJ2-7
CVSEWTSGTGEQYF
>TRBV15|TRBJ2-1
CATYRQGPYYNEQFF
>TRBV27|TRBJ1-3
CASSFQGAAGNTIYF
>TRBV14|TRBJ2-7
CASSLLPWGQIYEQYF
>TRBV15|TRBJ2-3
CATSGPPDDTQYF
>TRBV18|TRBJ1-4
CASSPTSGEKLFF
>TRBV6-5|TRBJ1-3
CASSAGGGNTIYF
>TRBV30|TRBJ1-3
CAWSTSDRLGNTIYF
>TRBV19|TRBJ1-2
CASSSSRGYTF
>TRBV10-3|TRBJ2-7
CATAGDTGDYEQYF
>TRBV18|TRBJ2-7
CASSYRVGVSYEQYF
>TRBV14|TRBJ1-2
CASSQTTAFFGNYGYTF
>TRBV30|TRBJ1-1
CAWRVDGAEAFF